This T cell receptor beta chain was documented in a study of shared clonotypes between healthy human individuals. Turning to the study itself: For every donor, three CD4 naive, three CD4 memory, two CD8 naive and one CD8 memory plates were used.

This clone was seen a single time. Its antigen is still unknown. Study-wide results and caveats: Memory subsets generally showed lower estimated richness than naive subsets.

Germline lookup yields CDR1 SQVTM and CDR2 ANQGSEA. V dropped 3 bases and J dropped 4 bases, with 9 bases sitting between them. CDR3 size: 13 residues. The repertoire was sequenced with immunoSEQ multiplex PCR; TCRdb's copy has only in-frame clones and lacks some. The table has roughly 1,500,000 clones, about 98.5% seen once. Specimen: naive CD4+ T cells sorted from blood. Subset of the sample: CD45RA+ positively selected. The origin of this receptor is a man aged 25-45 years in good health. The chain links TRBV29-1 to TRBJ2-2, with a possible D match to TRBD1 (5 bases). The CDR3 DNA reads as TGCAGCGTTGACAGGGCCAGCACCGGGGAGCTGTTTTTT. Translating gives CSVDRASTGELFF.